This T cell receptor (beta chain) was captured by sequencing in a study of blood T cell repertoires in COVID-19. Study as a whole: There were acute and convalescent COVID-19 samples, and they came from the United States, Italy and Spain. T cells, B-cell-depleted T cells, or PBMCs provided the cDNA or gDNA that served as material.

The authors' processing: Using reference gene primer amplification, nucleated cell counts were estimated. The data were produced by immunoSEQ multiplex PCR, yet TCRdb's version contains in-frame clones alone and is incomplete. D and trimming were read from the DNA, whereas the V and J calls and clone size are those reported in that table. The sample consists of under 110,000 clones, roughly four fifths of them appearing once. The sequenced material came from peripheral blood. The TCR comes from an older woman with acute or convalescent COVID-19.

The CDR3 protein is CASSLAGRSPLHF. CDR3 bases: TGTGCCAGCAGTTTAGCAGGGCGTTCACCCCTCCACTTT. The chain joins TRBV28 to TRBJ1-6; a weak D match, TRBD1 (5 bases). CDR3 length: 13 amino acids. Per the germline V gene, CDR1 is MDHEN and CDR2 is SYDVKM. V was shortened by 2 bases and J by 9 bases, with 8 bases between the two germline ends. Combining the CDR3 with reference TRBV28 and TRBJ1-6 gives the whole variable domain DVKVTQSSRYLVKRTGEKVFLECVQDMDHENMFWYRQDPGLGLRLIYFSYDVKMKEKGDIPEGYSVSREKKERFSLILESASTNQTSMYLCASSLAGRSPLHFGNGTRLTVT.